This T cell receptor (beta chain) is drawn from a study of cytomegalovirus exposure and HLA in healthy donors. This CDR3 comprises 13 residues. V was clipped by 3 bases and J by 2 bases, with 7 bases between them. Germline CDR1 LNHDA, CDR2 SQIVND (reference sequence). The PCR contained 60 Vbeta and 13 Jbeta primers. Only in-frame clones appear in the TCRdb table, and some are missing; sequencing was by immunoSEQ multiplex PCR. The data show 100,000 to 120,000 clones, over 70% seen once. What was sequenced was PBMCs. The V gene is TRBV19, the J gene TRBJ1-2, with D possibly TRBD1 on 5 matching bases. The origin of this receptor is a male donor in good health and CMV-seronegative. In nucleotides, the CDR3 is TGTGCCAGTAGTATCGACAGAAACTATGGCTACACCTTC. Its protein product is CASSIDRNYGYTF.